The source of this TCR beta chain is a study of regulatory T cells in long-lasting Graves disease. The wider study: Newly diagnosed Graves' patients had taken antithyroid drugs under 3 months. Findings and limits, study-wide: Whereas roughly 1,000 public clonotypes were shared by new patients, persistent patients shared more, at 2,741.

To note about this clonotype: Its target is unknown. Just one base apart from a much larger clone, this may be a read error.

Time point meaning: newly diagnosed GD, antithyroid drugs for less than 3 months. The TCR library was made from RNA that had been extracted from PBMCs in TRIzol. Assembly of TCR beta libraries relied on iRepertoire HTBI primers together with Arm-PCR of CDR3 regions. MiXCR, applied by TCRdb to the multiplex PCR reads, yields one record per CDR3 protein. The table lists under 300,000 distinct CDR3 sequences, 20% of them singletons. The specimen comprised peripheral blood mononuclear cells (PBMCs), sampled at new diagnosis, from a patient treated with antithyroid drugs. The receptor comes from a female donor with Graves disease.

Here the CDR3 DNA reads TGCGCCAACAGCCAAGATCTTAGGGGCAGCGGCTATGGCTACACCTTC. This sequence encodes CANSQDLRGSGYGYTF. V usage is TRBV4-3 and J usage is TRBJ1-2; D is possibly TRBD1 (5 bases). The germline V gene encodes CDR1 LGHNA and CDR2 YSLEER. CDR3 size: 16 residues.